Listed below are T cell receptor beta chains from one sample, sequenced in a study of breast tumors, draining lymph nodes, adjacent tissues. TCRdb passed the multiplex PCR reads through MiXCR, listing each CDR3 protein once. The sample includes 270,000 or so distinct CDR3 sequences, 30% of them seen just once. Material: axillary lymph node tissue. These TCRs come from a female donor with breast cancer. Some clones in this sample may be carry-over from other donors' samples. Each CDR3 is given with its conserved first and last residue. A D gene is named only where the DNA matches it firmly. Part of the rows lack a size; the others show once, few, many or a class for expanded clones.

size,D,V,J,CDR3,DNA
few,.,TRBV3-1,TRBJ2-5,CASSQERGGLETQYF,TGTGCCAGCAGCCAAGAGAGAGGGGGTTTAGAGACCCAGTACTTC
.,TRBD1,TRBV19,TRBJ2-3,CASSIGTGWDTQYF,TGTGCCAGTAGTATAGGGACAGGGTGGGATACGCAGTATTTT
many,TRBD2,TRBV12-3/TRBV12-4,TRBJ2-5,CATLPPASGVQETQYF,TGTGCCACCTTACCCCCCGCTAGCGGGGTCCAAGAGACCCAGTACTTC
many,.,TRBV12-5,TRBJ2-7,CASGLYEQYF,TGTGCTAGTGGTTTGTACGAGCAGTACTTC
.,TRBD2,TRBV4-1,TRBJ2-5,CASSRELAGGAETQYF,TGCGCCAGCAGCCGGGAGCTAGCGGGAGGAGCAGAGACCCAGTACTTC
.,.,TRBV11-2,TRBJ1-4,CASSLGRGKLFF,TGTGCCAGCAGCTTAGGGAGGGGAAAACTGTTTTTT
many,.,TRBV20-1,TRBJ2-1,CSVGMNNNEQFF,TGCAGTGTGGGGATGAACAACAATGAGCAGTTCTTC
.,.,TRBV12-5,TRBJ1-4,CASGCEGGEKLFF,TGTGCTAGTGGTTGCGAGGGAGGTGAAAAACTGTTTTTT
many,.,TRBV19,TRBJ1-3,CASSTGISGNTIYF,TGTGCCAGTAGCACCGGGATCTCTGGAAACACCATATATTTT
many,.,TRBV20-1,TRBJ1-3,CSANTGRNTIYF,TGCAGTGCTAATACAGGGAGAAACACCATATATTTT
many,.,TRBV7-2,TRBJ2-5,CASSLRGETQYF,TGTGCCAGCAGCTTAAGGGGGGAGACCCAGTACTTC